The rows below give T cell receptor beta chains drawn from one sample of a study of blood T cell repertoires in COVID-19. This table comes from immunoSEQ multiplex PCR, and its TCRdb copy is limited to in-frame clones, with some not included. The sample includes over 250,000 clones, roughly 91% of them seen just once. Sequenced material: peripheral blood. All receptors derive from a woman aged 40 to 50 who had recovered from COVID-19. The CDR3 runs from the conserved cysteine through the conserved F or W. Each record gives: D gene, V gene, CDR3 length, J gene, CDR3 protein. The D gene is left open where the match is weak.

.	TRBV19	15	TRBJ1-1	CASSRPIARGTEAFF
TRBD1	TRBV2	14	TRBJ2-4	CASTILGQGGPRGF
TRBD2	TRBV27	14	TRBJ2-3	CASSNRGGTDTQYF
.	TRBV28	13	TRBJ2-1	CASRGGPWGEQFF
.	TRBV6-2/TRBV6-3	17	TRBJ2-1	CASSYDTSGLGFNEQFF
.	TRBV6-6	16	TRBJ1-5	CASSYSGGAGNQPQHF
.	TRBV5-1	14	TRBJ2-5	CASSPELPQETQYF
TRBD2	TRBV3-1/TRBV3-2	13	TRBJ2-1	CASSPSGPNEQFF
.	TRBV7-9	13	TRBJ1-1	CASSFVRGPEAFF
TRBD1	TRBV6-2/TRBV6-3	15	TRBJ1-2	CASSPRDREFEGYTF
TRBD2	TRBV18	17	TRBJ2-7	CASSRGTSGSRAYEQYF
.	TRBV2	16	TRBJ2-5	CASSEGVVGGGETQYF
TRBD2	TRBV5-6	14	TRBJ2-3	CASSLGGGGDTQYF
TRBD1	TRBV18	16	TRBJ1-5	CASSPRGAGGSGPQHF
.	TRBV19	15	TRBJ1-3	CASNPAGSEGNTIYF
TRBD1	TRBV19	14	TRBJ1-3	CASSPTGDGNTIYF
.	TRBV25-1	14	TRBJ1-2	CATAITGSFYGYTF
TRBD2	TRBV6-2/TRBV6-3	20	TRBJ2-1	CASSQAPGLAGGGSYNEQFF
.	TRBV28	16	TRBJ2-1	CASSLGRLAAYNEQFF
TRBD2	TRBV7-2	18	TRBJ2-7	CASSYPGTSGRAFLEQYF
.	TRBV19	15	TRBJ2-7	CASRPRTDQFYEQYF
TRBD2	TRBV6-1	16	TRBJ2-3	CASSDGLAGITDTQYF
.	TRBV2	13	TRBJ1-1	CASRPDAGTEAFF
TRBD2	TRBV7-7	15	TRBJ2-7	CASSPWGGNSYEQYF
.	TRBV29-1	14	TRBJ1-3	CSAAGRHSGNTIYF
.	TRBV6-2/TRBV6-3	12	TRBJ2-7	CASSSFSYEQYF
.	TRBV30	13	TRBJ1-4	CAWSGATNEKLFF
TRBD1	TRBV18	16	TRBJ1-5	CASSPRGTGGNQPQHF
TRBD1	TRBV6-6	14	TRBJ1-6	CASNRDSNNSPLHF
.	TRBV5-4	13	TRBJ2-2	CASRPDSPGELFF
TRBD2	TRBV6-5	13	TRBJ2-2	CASSGRRTGELFF
.	TRBV6-6	14	TRBJ1-1	CASSYHQGSTEAFF
TRBD1	TRBV19	14	TRBJ1-1	CASSPRGIHTEAFF
TRBD2	TRBV30	16	TRBJ2-7	CAWVKTLAGGRREQYF
TRBD1	TRBV18	15	TRBJ1-2	CASSPQKTGAQGYTF
.	TRBV15	14	TRBJ2-7	CATSSPRTAYEQYF
.	TRBV19	14	TRBJ2-2	CATSPPGEPGSCFF
TRBD1	TRBV28	15	TRBJ1-1	CASSLLGGQANEAFF
TRBD1	TRBV5-5	14	TRBJ1-1	CASNPYRGNTEAFF
.	TRBV30	15	TRBJ2-6	CAWSVGGAGARVLTF
.	TRBV30	11	TRBJ1-1	CAWSDANEAFF
TRBD1	TRBV7-8	14	TRBJ1-4	CASSPAWTGVKLFF
.	TRBV7-3	12	TRBJ2-2	CASSYTGGELFF
.	TRBV14	14	TRBJ2-5	CASSQTGVVETQYF
TRBD1	TRBV19	14	TRBJ1-5	CASKGQGAWQPQHF
TRBD2	TRBV7-3	17	TRBJ2-3	CASSLSPAGGPSDTQYF
.	TRBV4-2	12	TRBJ2-1	CASSQDLEGRFF
.	TRBV7-9	12	TRBJ2-3	CASSPHTDTQYF
TRBD2	TRBV18	16	TRBJ2-5	CASSPRTSATEETQYF
.	TRBV7-6	15	TRBJ2-2	CASSSLLALTGELFF
TRBD1	TRBV30	13	TRBJ1-2	CAWSVTGVGGYTF
.	TRBV27	12	TRBJ1-6	CASSPFRSPLHF
.	TRBV18	15	TRBJ1-2	CASSPRDSANYGYTF
.	TRBV7-8	13	TRBJ2-1	CASSLGPRNEQFF
TRBD1	TRBV6-2/TRBV6-3	16	TRBJ1-5	CASSYPPDRTGGPQHF